This is a list of T cell receptor beta chains from one sample in a study of B cell selection in AIRE deficiency. Only in-frame clones appear in the TCRdb table, and some are missing; sequencing was by immunoSEQ multiplex PCR. The sample has tens of thousands of clones, almost 97% seen once; the top ten hold around 0.31%. The specimen was conventional CD4+ T cells sorted from PBMCs. All receptors come from a human donor with AIRE deficiency. CDR3s include the opening cysteine and the closing phenylalanine or tryptophan. Fields, in order: clone size, V gene, D gene, J gene, CDR3 DNA, CDR3 protein. A D gene is named only where the DNA matches it firmly. Clone size appears in some rows only: once, few, many, or a class for an expanded clone.

abundance: NA; v_gene: TRBV4-3; d_gene: NA; j_gene: TRBJ2-7; CDR3nt: TGCGCCAGCAGCCATAGCTCAGGGGGGGGCACCTACGAGCAGTACTTC; CDR3aa: CASSHSSGGGTYEQYF
abundance: NA; v_gene: TRBV5-5; d_gene: NA; j_gene: TRBJ2-3; CDR3nt: TGTGCCAGCAGCTTAGCAGAACGCACAGATACGCAGTATTTT; CDR3aa: CASSLAERTDTQYF
abundance: NA; v_gene: TRBV5-1; d_gene: TRBD1; j_gene: TRBJ1-2; CDR3nt: TGCGCCAGCAGCCCGGGACAGGGTTATGGCTACACCTTC; CDR3aa: CASSPGQGYGYTF
abundance: once; v_gene: TRBV18; d_gene: NA; j_gene: TRBJ1-4; CDR3nt: TGTGCCAGCTCACCGCAGGGTTTTAAGGAAAAACTGTTTTTT; CDR3aa: CASSPQGFKEKLFF
abundance: NA; v_gene: TRBV28; d_gene: TRBD1; j_gene: TRBJ2-7; CDR3nt: TGTGCCAGCAGTCTCGGACAGGGGGAACCCTACGAGCAGTACTTC; CDR3aa: CASSLGQGEPYEQYF
abundance: NA; v_gene: TRBV10-1; d_gene: NA; j_gene: TRBJ2-7; CDR3nt: TGCGCCAGCATACCTACGTACAGGGTAGCATACGAGCAGTACTTC; CDR3aa: CASIPTYRVAYEQYF
abundance: NA; v_gene: TRBV6-1; d_gene: TRBD1; j_gene: TRBJ1-5; CDR3nt: TGTGCCAGCATTTGGACAGGGGGAGGGCAGCCCCAGCATTTT; CDR3aa: CASIWTGGGQPQHF
abundance: NA; v_gene: TRBV9; d_gene: TRBD1; j_gene: TRBJ1-2; CDR3nt: TGTGCCAGCAGCGTAGAAGGAAGGGGGCGGGACTATGGCTACACCTTC; CDR3aa: CASSVEGRGRDYGYTF
abundance: NA; v_gene: TRBV6-1; d_gene: NA; j_gene: TRBJ2-7; CDR3nt: TGTGCATTGACGGATTACTACGAGCAGTACTTC; CDR3aa: CALTDYYEQYF
abundance: once; v_gene: TRBV12-5; d_gene: TRBD2; j_gene: TRBJ2-7; CDR3nt: TGTGCTAGTGGCCTAGCGGGTACCTACGAGCAGTACTTC; CDR3aa: CASGLAGTYEQYF
abundance: NA; v_gene: TRBV28; d_gene: NA; j_gene: TRBJ2-7; CDR3nt: TGTGCCAGCAGTTTTCTACGGGGGCAGAAATACGAGCAGTACTTC; CDR3aa: CASSFLRGQKYEQYF
abundance: NA; v_gene: TRBV6-6; d_gene: TRBD2; j_gene: TRBJ2-5; CDR3nt: TGTGCCAGCAGCTTAGGACTAGCGCAGACCCAGTACTTC; CDR3aa: CASSLGLAQTQYF
abundance: NA; v_gene: TRBV6-1; d_gene: TRBD1; j_gene: TRBJ1-5; CDR3nt: TGTGCCAGCAGGAGACAGGGGGAAGGCAATCAGCCCCAGCATTTT; CDR3aa: CASRRQGEGNQPQHF
abundance: NA; v_gene: TRBV5-1; d_gene: NA; j_gene: TRBJ2-3; CDR3nt: TGCGCCAGCAGCTTCACCGGGACAGATACGCAGTATTTT; CDR3aa: CASSFTGTDTQYF
abundance: once; v_gene: TRBV5-4; d_gene: NA; j_gene: TRBJ2-3; CDR3nt: TGTGCCAGCAGCTATACATCTACCACAGATACGCAGTATTTT; CDR3aa: CASSYTSTTDTQYF
abundance: once; v_gene: TRBV7-2; d_gene: NA; j_gene: TRBJ1-2; CDR3nt: TGTGCCAGCAGCTCGGGCCTTTTTAGCTATGGCTACACCTTC; CDR3aa: CASSSGLFSYGYTF
abundance: NA; v_gene: TRBV5-6; d_gene: NA; j_gene: TRBJ2-5; CDR3nt: TGTGCCAGCAGCATCCCCCAAGGGACCCAAGAGACCCAGTACTTC; CDR3aa: CASSIPQGTQETQYF
abundance: NA; v_gene: TRBV5-5; d_gene: NA; j_gene: TRBJ2-7; CDR3nt: TGTGCCAGCAGATCCGGACCTTTCAGGGAGCAGTACTTC; CDR3aa: CASRSGPFREQYF
abundance: NA; v_gene: TRBV7-3; d_gene: TRBD2; j_gene: TRBJ2-7; CDR3nt: TGTGCCAGCAGCTTTAGCGGGACCCCCTACGAGCAGTACTTC; CDR3aa: CASSFSGTPYEQYF
abundance: NA; v_gene: TRBV4-1; d_gene: NA; j_gene: TRBJ2-7; CDR3nt: TGCGCCAGCAGCCAATGGAACGGGGACGGCACCTACGAGCAGTACTTC; CDR3aa: CASSQWNGDGTYEQYF
abundance: NA; v_gene: TRBV28; d_gene: NA; j_gene: TRBJ1-3; CDR3nt: TGTGCCAGCAGATCGCTGTGGAACACCATATATTTT; CDR3aa: CASRSLWNTIYF
abundance: NA; v_gene: TRBV7-9; d_gene: NA; j_gene: TRBJ1-5; CDR3nt: TGTGCCAGCAGCTCCTCCGGGGGCGCGGGGCAGCCCCAGCATTTT; CDR3aa: CASSSSGGAGQPQHF
abundance: NA; v_gene: TRBV15; d_gene: TRBD2; j_gene: TRBJ2-1; CDR3nt: TGTGCCACCAGCAGAGTTTATGGCGGGGGGGCCTATAATGAGCAGTTCTTC; CDR3aa: CATSRVYGGGAYNEQFF
abundance: NA; v_gene: TRBV4-3; d_gene: NA; j_gene: TRBJ2-7; CDR3nt: TGCGCCAGCAGCCAAGATTTACGGTTCGAGCAGTACTTC; CDR3aa: CASSQDLRFEQYF
abundance: NA; v_gene: TRBV2; d_gene: NA; j_gene: TRBJ1-5; CDR3nt: TGTGCCAGCAGTGGTCTAACAGCCCATAGCAATCAGCCCCAGCATTTT; CDR3aa: CASSGLTAHSNQPQHF
abundance: NA; v_gene: TRBV7-2; d_gene: NA; j_gene: TRBJ2-3; CDR3nt: TGTGCCAGCAGCTTACGAGATACGCAGTATTTT; CDR3aa: CASSLRDTQYF
abundance: NA; v_gene: TRBV27; d_gene: NA; j_gene: TRBJ2-1; CDR3nt: TGTGCCAGCAGTTTACGGGGGAACCCCTACAATGAGCAGTTCTTC; CDR3aa: CASSLRGNPYNEQFF
abundance: NA; v_gene: TRBV30; d_gene: NA; j_gene: TRBJ1-3; CDR3nt: TGTGCCTGGAGTGCCTTGGCAGCTAACTCTGGAAACACCATATATTTT; CDR3aa: CAWSALAANSGNTIYF
abundance: NA; v_gene: TRBV11-1; d_gene: TRBD1; j_gene: TRBJ1-2; CDR3nt: TGTGCCAGCAGTGTAACAGGGGTGGACTATGGCTACACCTTC; CDR3aa: CASSVTGVDYGYTF
abundance: NA; v_gene: TRBV11-3; d_gene: TRBD1; j_gene: TRBJ2-3; CDR3nt: TGTGCCAGCAGCTTTTCGGGACAGGGGTTCACAGATACGCAGTATTTT; CDR3aa: CASSFSGQGFTDTQYF
abundance: NA; v_gene: TRBV25-1; d_gene: NA; j_gene: TRBJ2-3; CDR3nt: TGTGCCAGCAGTGAGGCATCCACAGATACGCAGTATTTT; CDR3aa: CASSEASTDTQYF
abundance: once; v_gene: TRBV19; d_gene: NA; j_gene: TRBJ1-1; CDR3nt: TGTGCCAGTAGTACCAGGACAAAGATACGGAACACTGAAGCTTTCTTT; CDR3aa: CASSTRTKIRNTEAFF
abundance: once; v_gene: TRBV15; d_gene: NA; j_gene: TRBJ1-5; CDR3nt: TGTGCCACCAGCAAACCAGGGGCCCAGCCCCAGCATTTT; CDR3aa: CATSKPGAQPQHF
abundance: NA; v_gene: TRBV7-2; d_gene: NA; j_gene: TRBJ1-5; CDR3nt: TGTGCCAGCAGCTTAGATCTTAGGGGCAATCAGCCCCAGCATTTT; CDR3aa: CASSLDLRGNQPQHF
abundance: NA; v_gene: TRBV2; d_gene: TRBD1; j_gene: TRBJ1-4; CDR3nt: TGTGCCAGCAGCAATAACGGACAGGGGCTTAATGAAAAACTGTTTTTT; CDR3aa: CASSNNGQGLNEKLFF
abundance: NA; v_gene: TRBV11-3; d_gene: NA; j_gene: TRBJ1-4; CDR3nt: TGTGCCAGCAGCCCCAGCGCGGGAGAAAAACTGTTTTTT; CDR3aa: CASSPSAGEKLFF
abundance: NA; v_gene: TRBV7-9; d_gene: TRBD1; j_gene: TRBJ2-7; CDR3nt: TGTGCCAGCAGCTTAAGTGGAGAAGGGGGCGCGGGGCAGTACTTC; CDR3aa: CASSLSGEGGAGQYF
abundance: NA; v_gene: TRBV28; d_gene: TRBD1; j_gene: TRBJ2-5; CDR3nt: TGTGCCGGCCGGACAGGGCAAGAGACCCAGTACTTC; CDR3aa: CAGRTGQETQYF
abundance: NA; v_gene: TRBV5-1; d_gene: TRBD1; j_gene: TRBJ1-3; CDR3nt: TGCGCCAGCAGCTTTACGGGACAGGGAAACACCATATATTTT; CDR3aa: CASSFTGQGNTIYF
abundance: NA; v_gene: TRBV2; d_gene: TRBD1; j_gene: TRBJ2-5; CDR3nt: TGTGCCAGCCTTTCCCCACAGAGGGACAGGGAGTACTTC; CDR3aa: CASLSPQRDREYF
abundance: once; v_gene: TRBV6-6; d_gene: NA; j_gene: TRBJ1-4; CDR3nt: TGTGCCAGCAGAGAAGTGGCAACTAATGAAAAACTGTTTTTT; CDR3aa: CASREVATNEKLFF
abundance: NA; v_gene: TRBV5-1; d_gene: NA; j_gene: TRBJ2-1; CDR3nt: TGCGCCAGCAGCCGTGTCAGTGGCGCCTACAATGAGCAGTTCTTC; CDR3aa: CASSRVSGAYNEQFF
abundance: NA; v_gene: TRBV2; d_gene: TRBD1; j_gene: TRBJ1-6; CDR3nt: TGTGCCAGCCCCGGGACAGGCCGATATTCACCCCTCCACTTT; CDR3aa: CASPGTGRYSPLHF
abundance: NA; v_gene: TRBV4-3; d_gene: NA; j_gene: TRBJ2-2; CDR3nt: TGCGCCAGCAGCAAACGAGGGACCGGGGAGCTGTTTTTT; CDR3aa: CASSKRGTGELFF
abundance: NA; v_gene: TRBV7-2; d_gene: NA; j_gene: TRBJ2-1; CDR3nt: TGTGCCAGCAGCTTAGCGGGTAGGCAGCCTGGGGAGCAGTTCTTC; CDR3aa: CASSLAGRQPGEQFF
abundance: NA; v_gene: TRBV4-3; d_gene: NA; j_gene: TRBJ2-5; CDR3nt: TGCGCCAGCAGCCGAGGACTTCAAGAGACCCAGTACTTC; CDR3aa: CASSRGLQETQYF
abundance: NA; v_gene: TRBV5-8; d_gene: TRBD1; j_gene: TRBJ2-7; CDR3nt: TGTGCCAGCAGCTCGGACAGGGAAGGCGTGCAGTACTTC; CDR3aa: CASSSDREGVQYF
abundance: NA; v_gene: TRBV2; d_gene: TRBD1; j_gene: TRBJ2-1; CDR3nt: TGTGCCAGCAGGGAGACAGGGGGCAATGAGCAGTTCTTC; CDR3aa: CASRETGGNEQFF
abundance: NA; v_gene: TRBV5-1; d_gene: TRBD2; j_gene: TRBJ2-7; CDR3nt: TGCGCCAGCAGTCCTAGCGGATCCTACGAGCAGTACTTC; CDR3aa: CASSPSGSYEQYF
abundance: NA; v_gene: TRBV2; d_gene: TRBD2; j_gene: TRBJ2-1; CDR3nt: TGTGCCAGCAGTGGAGAGACTAGCGGGCGCAATGAGCAGTTCTTC; CDR3aa: CASSGETSGRNEQFF
abundance: NA; v_gene: TRBV29-1; d_gene: TRBD1; j_gene: TRBJ1-1; CDR3nt: TGCAGCGCTCCGGACAGGGGCACTGAAGCTTTCTTT; CDR3aa: CSAPDRGTEAFF
abundance: NA; v_gene: TRBV5-1; d_gene: TRBD2; j_gene: TRBJ2-1; CDR3nt: TGCGCCAGCACCATAGCGGTAGTAGCGGGTGTGGATGAGCAGTTCTTC; CDR3aa: CASTIAVVAGVDEQFF
abundance: NA; v_gene: TRBV19; d_gene: NA; j_gene: TRBJ1-5; CDR3nt: TGTGCCAGTAGTATCATGTGGTTGGGGAATCAGCCCCAGCATTTT; CDR3aa: CASSIMWLGNQPQHF
abundance: NA; v_gene: TRBV7-9; d_gene: NA; j_gene: TRBJ1-1; CDR3nt: TGTGCCAGCAGCACCCGGGCCGCCAAGAGGACTGAAGCTTTCTTT; CDR3aa: CASSTRAAKRTEAFF
abundance: NA; v_gene: TRBV7-3; d_gene: NA; j_gene: TRBJ2-2; CDR3nt: TGTGCCAGCAGCTTACGTAGACTTAACACCGGGGAGCTGTTTTTT; CDR3aa: CASSLRRLNTGELFF